Below are 21 T cell receptor beta chains sequenced from a single sample in a study of Ad26.COV2.S vaccination and SARS-CoV-2 variants. The protocol was immunoSEQ multiplex PCR, while the TCRdb copy is restricted to in-frame clones and leaves out a portion. The sample records 380,000 or so clones, around 89% being singletons. Treatment: roughly 20 received Ad26.COV2.S at low or high dose, single or two shots; several received placebo; per-sample allocation not given. It was on day 63 after the first vaccine or placebo injection that samples were taken. Sequenced material: peripheral blood, taken in a trial of Ad26.COV2.S vaccine versus placebo. These receptors all stem from a person aged 18-65 years who received the Ad26.COV2.S COVID-19 vaccine or a placebo.

This clone came up once. This chain joins TRBV3-1 (or the pseudogene TRBV3-2) and TRBJ2-3, with TRBD2 matching over 8 bases. The CDR3 loop spans 14 amino acids. Germline CDR1 is LGHDT and CDR2 is YNNKEL (reference sequence). The trim removed 6 bases at V and 0 bases at J, leaving 2 bases unmatched. The CDR3 DNA is TGTGCCAGCAGTCGCGGGGGGAGCACAGATACGCAGTATTTT. It is translated as CASSRGGSTDTQYF.

This sequence joins TRBV18 and TRBJ1-2, with D possibly being TRBD1 (5 bases). Germline CDR1 and CDR2: KGHSH and LQKENI. The CDR3 totals 18 residues. Trimming took 2 bases from V and 2 from J, leaving 21 bases between them. The CDR3 bases are TGTGCCAGCTCACCAGCGGGTCCCGGGGCTCCCATAAACTATGGCTACACCTTC. This translates into CASSPAGPGAPINYGYTF. The entire variable domain, with the rest obtained from reference TRBV18 and TRBJ1-2, is as follows: NAGVMQNPRHLVRRRGQEARLRCSPMKGHSHVYWYRQLPEEGLKFMVYLQKENIIDESGMPKERFSAEFPKEGPSILRIQQVVRGDSAAYFCASSPAGPGAPINYGYTFGSGTRLTVV.

The chain carries TRBV2 and TRBJ1-1; D gene ambiguous. CDR3 length: 13 amino acids. Trimming removed 7 bases from V and 5 bases from J, with 14 bases in between. CDR1 and CDR2 (germline): SNHLY, FYNNEI. The DNA for the CDR3 is TGTGCCAGCATTAGATGGGGTAAAACTGAAGCTTTCTTT. It codes for CASIRWGKTEAFF.

The chain employs TRBV19 and TRBJ1-2; weak D call: TRBD1 (5 bases). The CDR3 extends over 14 amino acids. The V end lost 1 base, the J end lost 3 bases, and 9 bases lay between the germline ends. Per the germline V gene, CDR1 is LNHDA and CDR2 is SQIVND (reference sequence). CDR3 sequence (DNA): TGTGCCAGTAGTATAGTGGGGCGAGACTATGGCTACACCTTC. This translates into CASSIVGRDYGYTF.

The gene calls are TRBV28 and TRBJ1-5; weak D call: TRBD1 (5 bases). The CDR3 length is 12 residues. Germline V gene data show CDR1 as MDHEN and CDR2 as SYDVKM. V was shortened by 7 bases and J by 6 bases, with 10 bases between the two germline ends. The CDR3 is CASKAGGQPQHF. DNA of the CDR3: TGTGCCAGCAAAGCGGGGGGTCAGCCCCAGCATTTT.

This chain uses TRBV5-1 with TRBJ1-3; TRBD1 is a possible D gene (5 bases). V was pared by 2 bases and J by 2 bases, with 14 bases between. CDR1 and CDR2 from the germline V gene are SGHRS and YFSETQ. The CDR3 loop spans 16 amino acids. CDR3 sequence (DNA): TGCGCCAGCAGCTTCGGCAGGGAAGGGACTGGAAACACCATATATTTT. This codes for CASSFGREGTGNTIYF.

The chain couples TRBV19 to TRBJ1-1; possible D gene TRBD1, 6 bases. V dropped 5 bases and J dropped 3 bases, with 10 bases sitting between them. Germline CDR1 LNHDA, CDR2 SQIVND (reference sequence). The CDR3 contains 13 residues. Here the CDR3 reads CASSLTGYTEAFF. In DNA form, the CDR3 reads TGTGCCAGTAGTCTAACAGGGTACACTGAAGCTTTCTTT.

The chain uses TRBV19 and TRBJ1-2; no reliable D call. The V end was cut by 2 bases, the J end by 5 bases, with 15 bases between. The CDR3 runs 15 residues. Germline assignment: CDR1 LNHDA and CDR2 SQIVND (reference sequence). CDR3 sequence (DNA): TGTGCCAGTAGTATACCGGACCCCGGAGCATATGGCTACACCTTC. Translation gives CASSIPDPGAYGYTF.

Remarks on this clone: Other DNA sequences in the sample encode the same CDR3. The rearrangement joins TRBV7-9 to TRBJ2-3, with TRBD1 matching over 9 bases. V gave up 4 bases and J gave up 4 bases; unmatched junction bases: 9. The germline V gene encodes CDR1 SEHNR and CDR2 FQNEAQ (reference sequence). This CDR3 is built from 16 residues. The CDR3 spells CASSSGQGPHADTQYF. CDR3 nucleotides: TGTGCCAGCAGCTCGGGACAGGGACCACATGCAGATACGCAGTATTTT.

Here the CDR3 DNA reads TGTGCCAGCAGGGGGGGAGTGAACACCGGGGAGCTGTTTTTT. It yields the protein CASRGGVNTGELFF. The V and J genes are TRBV28 and TRBJ2-2, with D possibly matching TRBD2 (6 bases). The CDR3 runs to 14 residues. Germline V gene data show CDR1 as MDHEN and CDR2 as SYDVKM. Trimming removed 6 bases at V and 1 base at J, with 9 bases between. Using reference TRBV28 and TRBJ2-2 for the parts outside the CDR3, the full variable domain is DVKVTQSSRYLVKRTGEKVFLECVQDMDHENMFWYRQDPGLGLRLIYFSYDVKMKEKGDIPEGYSVSREKKERFSLILESASTNQTSMYLCASRGGVNTGELFFGEGSRLTVL.

This clone was picked up many times. This chain links TRBV12-5 with TRBJ2-4; D perhaps matches TRBD1 (6 bases). The V and J ends lost 6 bases and 4 bases respectively, with 16 bases between them. Germline V CDR1 and CDR2: LGHNT, FRNRAP. This CDR3 region has 15 residues. CDR3 sequence (DNA): TGTGCTAGTGGAACGACAGGTCTAATTAAAAACATTCAGTACTTC. This gives the protein CASGTTGLIKNIQYF. The full variable domain, completed using reference TRBV12-5 and TRBJ2-4, is DARVTQTPRHKVTEMGQEVTMRCQPILGHNTVFWYRQTMMQGLELLAYFRNRAPLDDSGMPKDRFSAEMPDATLATLKIQPSEPRDSAVYFCASGTTGLIKNIQYFGAGTRLSVL.

The genes are TRBV5-3 and TRBJ2-7, with 9 bases identical to TRBD1. TRBV5-3 is labeled an ORF, and its function is uncertain. Trimming took 3 bases from V and 1 from J; bases not matched to a gene: 5. The CDR3 sequence is 15 residues long. The CDR3 nucleotides are TGTGCCAGAAGCTACCCGGGACAGGGTTCCTACGAGCAGTACTTC. Its translation is CARSYPGQGSYEQYF.

The chain has TRBV20-1 and TRBJ1-4; D might be TRBD1 (6 bases). This CDR3 region has 14 residues. Germline V gene sequence: CDR1 DFQATT, CDR2 SNEGSKA (reference sequence). V dropped 3 bases and J dropped 0 bases, with 8 bases sitting between them. CDR3 sequence (DNA): TGCAGTGCTAGTGGACAGCCAACTAATGAAAAACTGTTTTTT. Its translation is CSASGQPTNEKLFF.

The J gene is TRBJ2-1, the V gene TRBV7-9, with D possibly being TRBD1 (6 bases). Per the germline V gene, CDR1 is SEHNR and CDR2 is FQNEAQ (reference sequence). V lost 5 bases to trimming and J lost 0 bases, with 17 bases between them. This CDR3 has 17 amino acids. Written as DNA, the CDR3 is TGTGCCAGCAGCCCGACCTGGACAGAGCCCTCCTACAATGAGCAGTTCTTC. It translates to CASSPTWTEPSYNEQFF. The entire variable domain, with the rest obtained from reference TRBV7-9 and TRBJ2-1, is as follows: DTGVSQNPRHKITKRGQNVTFRCDPISEHNRLYWYRQTLGQGPEFLTYFQNEAQLEKSRLLSDRFSAERPKGSFSTLEIQRTEQGDSAMYLCASSPTWTEPSYNEQFFGPGTRLTVL.

The rearrangement links TRBV5-1 to TRBJ2-7; 9 bases are shared with TRBD1. The germline CDR1 and CDR2 sequences are SGHRS and YFSETQ. This CDR3 comprises 13 residues. J gave up 1 base and V 7 bases, and 3 bases lay outside the gene matches. CDR3 in amino acids: CASRTGVSYEQYF. DNA for the CDR3: TGCGCCAGCCGGACAGGGGTTTCCTACGAGCAGTACTTC. The full variable domain, completed using reference TRBV5-1 and TRBJ2-7, is KAGVTQTPRYLIKTRGQQVTLSCSPISGHRSVSWYQQTPGQGLQFLFEYFSETQRNKGNFPGRFSGRQFSNSRSEMNVSTLELGDSALYLCASRTGVSYEQYFGPGTRLTVT.

The chain employs TRBV18 and TRBJ2-3; 10 bases map to TRBD2. Trimming at V came to 2 bases and at J to 10 bases, leaving 9 bases not matched to a gene. The CDR3 extends over 15 amino acids. CDR1 KGHSH and CDR2 LQKENI come from the germline V gene. The CDR3 DNA is TGTGCCAGCTCACCAGAGGAGGTTAGCGGGAGGTCGCAGTATTTT. Its translation: CASSPEEVSGRSQYF.

This chain links TRBV12-5 with TRBJ2-6; D may be TRBD2 (6 bases). CDR3 length: 17 amino acids. Trimming left V 6 bases short and J 0 bases short, with 15 bases between. Looked up from germline, CDR1 is LGHNT and CDR2 is FRNRAP. Written as DNA, the CDR3 is TGTGCTAGTGGCCCCGACCGGGGGAACTCTGGGGCCAACGTCCTGACTTTC. Protein sequence: CASGPDRGNSGANVLTF.

This chain joins TRBV7-9 and TRBJ1-1, with TRBD1 identical over 7 bases. Per germline, CDR1 SEHNR and CDR2 FQNEAQ (reference sequence). V lost 5 bases and J lost 10; bases outside the gene matches: 13. The CDR3 sequence is 14 residues long. The CDR3: CASSQQTGKAGAFF. The CDR3 DNA follows: TGTGCCAGCAGCCAACAGACAGGGAAAGCCGGAGCTTTCTTT.

This clone has just one count. The CDR3 sequence is CASSLDRVKDSPLHF. The CDR3 coding sequence is TGTGCCAGCAGCTTAGACAGGGTAAAGGATTCACCCCTCCACTTT. V and J are TRBV11-2 and TRBJ1-6, with a tentative D call TRBD1 (5 bases). The CDR3 is made up of 15 amino acids. Germline assignment: CDR1 SGHAT and CDR2 FQNNGV. V was pared by 0 bases and J by 8 bases, with 11 bases between.

The chain uses TRBV19 and TRBJ1-6; maybe TRBD1 (6 bases). Germline CDR1 reads LNHDA; CDR2 reads SQIVND (reference sequence). Between the trimmed V and J ends, which lost 5 bases and 11 bases, there was a span of 19 bases. CDR3 length: 15 amino acids. In DNA, the CDR3 is TGTGCCAGTAGTCCGGAGACAGGATCAGGAACACCCCTCCACTTT. Its protein product is CASSPETGSGTPLHF.

This chain links TRBV6-2 or TRBV6-3 with TRBJ2-1; D is possibly TRBD1 (6 bases). The ends were cut back, 5 bases at V and 12 bases at J, with 23 bases in the middle. The V gene's germline CDR1 is MNHEY and CDR2 SVGEGT. This CDR3 region has 15 residues. CDR3: CASSPRTTGGFGQFF. CDR3 nucleotides: TGTGCCAGCAGTCCCCGGACGACAGGTGGATTTGGGCAGTTCTTC.